Listed below are T cell receptor beta chains from one sample, sequenced in a study of shared clonotypes between healthy human individuals. Measured with immunoSEQ multiplex PCR; TCRdb has only the in-frame clones, and not every one. The repertoire consists of fewer than 600,000 clones, with about 80% occurring once and the leading ten covering about 12%. Sample: PBMCs. The receptors come from a woman in her 40s in good health. Some clones in this sample may be carry-over from other donors' samples. CDR3s include the opening cysteine and the closing phenylalanine or tryptophan. Each record gives: CDR3 length, V gene, D gene, J gene, clone size, CDR3 protein, CDR3 DNA. D genes are given only for firm matches. Rows give clone size only sometimes, using once, few, many, or a class for an expanded clone.

19	TRBV19	TRBD1	TRBJ2-2	-	CASSTGTGQGSFFTGELFF	TGTGCCAGTAGTACCGGGACCGGACAGGGGAGTTTCTTCACCGGGGAGCTGTTTTTT
16	TRBV7-2	-	TRBJ2-2	-	CASSFPPGGGTGELFF	TGTGCCAGCAGCTTCCCTCCTGGAGGGGGAACCGGGGAGCTGTTTTTT
14	TRBV9	-	TRBJ2-3	-	CASSADYSTDTQYF	TGTGCCAGCAGCGCGGACTACAGCACAGATACGCAGTATTTT
12	TRBV7-2	-	TRBJ2-5	few	CASSRKGGTQYF	TGTGCCAGCAGCCGTAAGGGGGGGACCCAGTACTTC
14	TRBV6-5	-	TRBJ1-2	-	CASSYPGAPYGYTF	TGTGCCAGCAGTTACCCGGGGGCCCCCTATGGCTACACCTTC
16	TRBV2	-	TRBJ2-1	-	CASSERGDRTSDEQFF	TGTGCCAGCAGTGAACGGGGGGACAGGACGTCGGATGAGCAGTTCTTC
17	TRBV28	-	TRBJ1-1	-	CASSFPGHLRGNTEAFF	TGTGCCAGCAGTTTCCCCGGACACCTAAGAGGGAACACTGAAGCTTTCTTT
14	TRBV6-4	TRBD2	TRBJ2-2	-	CASSPGLEAGELFF	TGTGCCAGCTCGCCGGGACTAGAGGCCGGGGAGCTGTTTTTT
15	TRBV7-2	-	TRBJ2-1	-	CASSLVGTSHYEQFF	TGTGCCAGCAGCCTGGTGGGGACATCGCACTATGAGCAGTTCTTC
14	TRBV6-6	-	TRBJ2-5	-	CASSYSDRQETQYF	TGTGCCAGCAGTTACTCCGACAGACAAGAGACCCAGTACTTC
13	TRBV27	-	TRBJ1-1	-	CASMDAGGTEAFF	TGTGCCAGCATGGATGCGGGGGGCACTGAAGCTTTCTTT
13	TRBV28	-	TRBJ2-1	-	CASSPHPGNEQFF	TGTGCCAGCAGTCCTCATCCGGGCAATGAGCAGTTCTTC
14	TRBV7-2	-	TRBJ2-7	-	CASSLEIAGYEQYF	TGTGCCAGCAGCTTAGAAATCGCGGGCTACGAGCAGTACTTC
15	TRBV19	TRBD1	TRBJ1-4	-	CASRTDRATNEKLFF	TGTGCCAGTAGAACGGACAGGGCAACTAATGAAAAACTGTTTTTT
13	TRBV19	-	TRBJ2-5	-	CASTMGPQGTQYF	TGTGCCAGTACCATGGGTCCACAAGGGACCCAGTACTTC
14	TRBV29-1	TRBD1	TRBJ2-1	-	CSVDGTGLNNEQFF	TGCAGCGTTGATGGGACAGGGCTAAACAATGAGCAGTTCTTC
17	TRBV27	TRBD1	TRBJ2-6	-	CASSETGTGAGANVLTF	TGTGCCAGCAGTGAAACCGGGACAGGGGCTGGGGCCAACGTCCTGACTTTC
15	TRBV15	TRBD1	TRBJ1-3	-	CATSSGQGAGNTIYF	TGTGCCACCAGCAGCGGACAGGGGGCAGGGAACACCATATATTTT
15	TRBV4-1	TRBD1	TRBJ2-7	-	CASSLRDRDSYEQYF	TGCGCCAGCAGCCTCCGGGACAGAGACTCCTACGAGCAGTACTTC